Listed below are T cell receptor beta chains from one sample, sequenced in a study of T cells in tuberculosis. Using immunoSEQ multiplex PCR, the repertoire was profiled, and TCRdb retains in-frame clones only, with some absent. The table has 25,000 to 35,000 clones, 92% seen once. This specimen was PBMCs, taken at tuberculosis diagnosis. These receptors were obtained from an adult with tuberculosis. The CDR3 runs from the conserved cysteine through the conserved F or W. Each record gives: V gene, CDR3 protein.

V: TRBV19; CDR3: CASSMLRGASSLNEQFF
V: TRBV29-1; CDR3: CSVDDPFGTGYNYGYTF
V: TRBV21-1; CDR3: CASSAKRGLGHNQPQHF
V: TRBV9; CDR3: CASREGTSPANIQYF
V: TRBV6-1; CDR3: CASSDTGSGANVLTF
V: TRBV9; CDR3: CASSPTGQGSVLDTGELFF
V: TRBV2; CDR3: CASLGGQVAYEQYF
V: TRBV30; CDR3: CACPRTSGSLFF
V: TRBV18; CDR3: CASSTGATNEKLFF
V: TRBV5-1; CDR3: CASSLYLEGTEAFF
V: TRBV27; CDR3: CASSGRRVLGVSNEQYF
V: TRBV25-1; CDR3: CASSGSTGGQHYNEQFF
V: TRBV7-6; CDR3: CASSSPLRQAYNEQFF
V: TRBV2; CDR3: CASLSLMNTEAFF
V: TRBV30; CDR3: CAWSVRRGSASYNSPLHF
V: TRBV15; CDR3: CATSTVQGAYNEQFF
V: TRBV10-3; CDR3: CAISTATGDWNEQYF
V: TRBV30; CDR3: CAWGGSSYEQYF
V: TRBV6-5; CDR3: CASRNRLAGVAEQYF
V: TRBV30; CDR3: CAWNNGAVWEKLFF
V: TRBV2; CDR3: CASEGGTSRGETQYF
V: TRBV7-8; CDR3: CASSRGVAYGEAFF
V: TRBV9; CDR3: CASSYGGGANVLTF
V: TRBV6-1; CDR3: CASRVQGSNEQYF
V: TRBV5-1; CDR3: CASSVGQGDYNSPLHF
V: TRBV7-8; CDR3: CASSLAARNSYNEQFF
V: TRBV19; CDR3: CASSIGPGNTEAFF
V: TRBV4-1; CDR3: CASSRLGEAGAYEQYF
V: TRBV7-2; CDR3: CASSSTGNEKLFF
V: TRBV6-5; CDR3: CASSRTRGGTQYF
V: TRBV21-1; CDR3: CASSTTGGAKSEAFF
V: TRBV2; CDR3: CAILLASGYSYEQYF
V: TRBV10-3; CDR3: CAISTTEDEQYF
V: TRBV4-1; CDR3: CASSQDRLVFADTQYF
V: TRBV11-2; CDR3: CASSLDFSYEQYF
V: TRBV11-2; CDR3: CANSVTVQETQYF
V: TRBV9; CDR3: CASSVAGQGIGELFF
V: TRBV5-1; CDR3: CASSDGTSGRTDTQYF
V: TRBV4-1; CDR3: CASSQGQGVQPQHF
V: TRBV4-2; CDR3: CASSAQLADTQYF
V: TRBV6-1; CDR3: CASSEGRIYNQPQHF
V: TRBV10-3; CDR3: CAISESQGRNGYTF